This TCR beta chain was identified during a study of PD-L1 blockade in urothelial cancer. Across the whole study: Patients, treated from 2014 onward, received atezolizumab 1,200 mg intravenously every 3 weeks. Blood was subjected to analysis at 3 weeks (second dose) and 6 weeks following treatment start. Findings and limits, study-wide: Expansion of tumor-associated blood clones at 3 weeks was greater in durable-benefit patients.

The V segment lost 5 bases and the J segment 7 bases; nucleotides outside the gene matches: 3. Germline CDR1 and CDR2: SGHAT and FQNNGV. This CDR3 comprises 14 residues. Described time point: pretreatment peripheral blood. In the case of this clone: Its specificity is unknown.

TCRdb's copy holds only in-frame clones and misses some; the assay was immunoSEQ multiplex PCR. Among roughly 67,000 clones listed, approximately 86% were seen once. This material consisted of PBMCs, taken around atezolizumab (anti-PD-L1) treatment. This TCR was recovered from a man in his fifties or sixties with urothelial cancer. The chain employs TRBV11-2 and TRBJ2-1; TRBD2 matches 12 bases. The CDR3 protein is CASSAGLAGNEQFF. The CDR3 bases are TGTGCCAGCAGCGCCGGACTAGCGGGGAATGAGCAGTTCTTC.